The table lists the clone carrying this TCR beta chain with a count of one. Its matching antigen is unknown. The data were obtained in a study of Tregs in tolerant kidney transplant recipients. At the level of the study: CFSE-labeled recipient PBMCs were cultured around six days with irradiated graft donor PBMCs, then FACS-sorted. General study findings and limits: The small number of patients limits these findings pending further validation. Tregs expanded with activated donor B cells seemed most donor-specific.

Looked up from germline, CDR1 is SEHNR and CDR2 is FQNEAQ (reference sequence). The J segment lost 2 bases and the V segment lost 5 bases, leaving 6 bases of the junction unmatched. CDR3 size: 15 residues. Data came from immunoSEQ multiplex PCR; TCRdb stores just in-frame clones and leaves some out. This sample has roughly 4,200 clones; 55% to 60% occur once, and the top ten carry roughly 4%. Sequencing was carried out using CD8+ T cells from blood cultured with allogeneic cells. V and J are TRBV7-9 and TRBJ2-3; 8 nucleotides agree with TRBD2. This TCR came from a human donor in good health. CDR3 in amino acids: CASSASAGVTDTQYF. CDR3 in DNA: TGTGCCAGCAGCGCCTCAGCGGGAGTCACAGATACGCAGTATTTT.